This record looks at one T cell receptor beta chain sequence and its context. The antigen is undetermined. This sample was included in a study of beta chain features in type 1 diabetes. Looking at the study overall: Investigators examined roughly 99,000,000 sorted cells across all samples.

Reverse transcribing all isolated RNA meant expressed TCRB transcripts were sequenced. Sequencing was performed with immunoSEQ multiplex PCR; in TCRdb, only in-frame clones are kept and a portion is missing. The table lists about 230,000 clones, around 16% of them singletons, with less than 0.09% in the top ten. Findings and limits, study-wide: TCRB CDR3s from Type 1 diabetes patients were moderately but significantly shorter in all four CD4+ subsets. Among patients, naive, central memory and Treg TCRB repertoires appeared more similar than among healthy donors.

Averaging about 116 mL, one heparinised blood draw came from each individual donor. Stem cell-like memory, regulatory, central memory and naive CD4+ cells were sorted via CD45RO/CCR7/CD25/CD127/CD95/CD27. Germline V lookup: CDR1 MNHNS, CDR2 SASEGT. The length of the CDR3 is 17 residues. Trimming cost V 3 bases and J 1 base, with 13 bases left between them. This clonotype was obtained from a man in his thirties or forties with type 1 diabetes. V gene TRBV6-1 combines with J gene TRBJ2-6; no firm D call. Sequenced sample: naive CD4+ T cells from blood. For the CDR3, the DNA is TGTGCCAGCAGTGATTCTGTGACGTGGTCTGGGGCCAACGTCCTGACTTTC. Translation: CASSDSVTWSGANVLTF.